The 16 T cell receptor beta chains below were found in one sample sequenced in a study of blood T cell repertoires in COVID-19. Sequencing was performed with immunoSEQ multiplex PCR; in TCRdb, only in-frame clones are kept and a portion is missing. The sample contains 70,000 to 100,000 clones, around 88% of which appear only once. Sample: peripheral blood. These receptors were taken from a woman aged 70-85 years with acute or convalescent COVID-19.

The chain has TRBV5-1 and TRBJ2-7, with D unresolved. The V gene's germline CDR1 is SGHRS and CDR2 YFSETQ. Trimming shortened V by 4 bases and J by 1 base, and 9 bases separated the two germline ends. This CDR3 contains 13 residues. The CDR3 loop is CASSVDGSYEQYF. The CDR3 DNA follows: TGCGCCAGCAGCGTGGACGGTTCCTACGAGCAGTACTTC.

This sequence joins TRBV30 and TRBJ1-2; D is perhaps TRBD1 (6 bases). The V end was cut by 2 bases, the J end by 4 bases, with 23 bases between. The CDR3 is made up of 17 amino acids. CDR1 and CDR2 (germline): GTSNPN, SVGIG (reference sequence). CDR3 DNA: TGTGCCTGGAGTCTCCGGGACACAATTGCTCCACGCTATGGCTACACCTTC. This encodes CAWSLRDTIAPRYGYTF.

The chain carries TRBV6-5 and TRBJ2-3; TRBD1 might be the D (6 bases). V lost 6 bases and J 6 bases, leaving 16 bases between the germline ends. CDR1 MNHEY and CDR2 SVGAGI come from the germline V gene. The CDR3 sequence is 14 residues long. In DNA, the CDR3 is TGTGCCAGCAGCACAGGGCCTTCCAGGGATACGCAGTATTTT. As protein: CASSTGPSRDTQYF.

The J gene is TRBJ1-1, the V gene TRBV2, with D tentatively TRBD1 (6 bases). V shed 5 bases and J shed 3 bases, with 10 bases lying between them. Germline V gene sequence: CDR1 SNHLY, CDR2 FYNNEI. The CDR3 is 13 residues long. In nucleotides, the CDR3 is TGTGCCAGCAGTATGGGGGCGGACACTGAAGCTTTCTTT. It yields the protein CASSMGADTEAFF.

The gene calls are TRBV30 and TRBJ1-3; D is perhaps TRBD1 (5 bases). Germline CDR1 and CDR2: GTSNPN and SVGIG (reference sequence). This CDR3 region has 11 residues. V lost 2 bases to trimming and J lost 9 bases, with 8 bases between them. CDR3 amino acids: CAWSWGGTIYF. For the CDR3, the DNA is TGTGCCTGGAGTTGGGGGGGCACCATATATTTT.

This clone was observed a handful of times. This rearrangement joins TRBV5-1 to TRBJ2-5, with D possibly matching TRBD1 (6 bases). Germline values: CDR1 SGHRS, CDR2 YFSETQ. Trimming shortened V by 6 bases and J by 1 base, and 16 bases separated the two germline ends. CDR3 length: 15 residues. The CDR3 region has the DNA TGCGCCAGCATCGCCGGGACAATACCCCAAGAGACCCAGTACTTC. This gives the protein CASIAGTIPQETQYF.

The rearrangement joins TRBV19 to TRBJ1-5; D remains unclear. Germline-derived CDR1 and CDR2 are LNHDA and SQIVND (reference sequence). Trimming cost V 3 bases and J 1 base, with 10 bases left between them. The CDR3 is made up of 15 amino acids. The CDR3 here is CASSMDSLSNQPQHF. The CDR3 DNA reads TGTGCCAGTAGTATGGACTCCTTGAGCAATCAGCCCCAGCATTTT.

The table lists this clone with a count of one. This rearrangement joins TRBV14 to TRBJ1-1, with D unresolved. Germline CDR1 is SGHDN and CDR2 is FVKESK. CDR3 size: 14 residues. Deletions cut 4 bases from V and 3 bases from J, with 12 bases between. The CDR3 nucleotides are TGTGCCAGCAGCCCCGTGGGCTATGACACTGAAGCTTTCTTT. As protein: CASSPVGYDTEAFF.

The J gene is TRBJ2-2, the V gene TRBV4-1; the match to TRBD2 covers 8 bases. Per the germline V gene, CDR1 is MGHRA and CDR2 is YSYEKL. Trimming took 2 bases from V and 2 from J; bases not matched to a gene: 10. The CDR3 consists of 18 residues. The CDR3 reads CASSQFIPGGGNTGELFF. CDR3 sequence (DNA): TGCGCCAGCAGCCAATTTATCCCCGGGGGGGGAAACACCGGGGAGCTGTTTTTT.

Written as DNA, the CDR3 is TGTGCCAGCAGCCAGAGAAGCACAGATACGCAGTATTTT. This gives the protein CASSQRSTDTQYF. V is TRBV4-2 and J is TRBJ2-3; D uncertain. Per the germline V gene, CDR1 is LGHNA and CDR2 is YNFKEQ. The length of the CDR3 is 13 residues. The V gene lost 3 bases and the J gene lost 0 bases, with 4 bases spanning the gap.

The gene calls are TRBV24-1 and TRBJ2-1, with D possibly being TRBD2 (7 bases). This CDR3 contains 13 residues. CDR1 and CDR2 from the germline V gene are KGHDR and SFDVKD. Trimming pared 9 bases from V and 6 bases from J, leaving 14 bases between. The chain's CDR3 is CATGGGSINEQFF. The CDR3 DNA is TGTGCCACCGGGGGCGGGAGCATCAATGAGCAGTTCTTC.

The chain couples TRBV4-2 to TRBJ2-5, with D perhaps matching TRBD2 (5 bases). Trimming shortened V by 2 bases and J by 2 bases, and 15 bases separated the two germline ends. Per germline, CDR1 LGHNA and CDR2 YNFKEQ. The CDR3 loop spans 16 amino acids. The CDR3 here is CASSQLGGGLQETQYF. The CDR3 nucleotides read TGTGCCAGCAGCCAATTGGGCGGAGGATTACAAGAGACCCAGTACTTC.

The rearrangement links TRBV7-9 to TRBJ1-6; TRBD1 matches at 10 bases. Germline values: CDR1 SEHNR, CDR2 FQNEAQ (reference sequence). V shed 3 bases, J shed 12 bases, and the junction held 5 bases outside the gene matches. The CDR3 runs 14 residues. The CDR3 protein is CASSFGTGDLPLHF. The CDR3 bases are TGTGCCAGCAGCTTCGGGACAGGGGACTTACCCCTCCACTTT.

For this clone: An end of the junction differs from the germline gene, which may be a read error. The rearrangement joins TRBV12-3 or TRBV12-4 to TRBJ2-2; the match to TRBD1 covers 7 bases. The CDR3 is made up of 12 amino acids. The CDR3 spells CASRQGKLGAVF. The CDR3 DNA sequence: TGTGCCAGCAGACAGGGGAAGCTGGGAGCTGTTTTT.

This chain uses TRBV7-2 with TRBJ2-7; 7 bases align to TRBD2. With 5 bases clipped from V and 4 bases from J, the junction kept 11 bases outside the gene matches. Per germline, CDR1 SGHTA and CDR2 FQGNSA. CDR3 length: 15 residues. The DNA for the CDR3 is TGTGCCAGCAGCCCCCTGGCGGGAGTAGTGTACGAGCAGTACTTC. It is translated as CASSPLAGVVYEQYF. Drawing the rest from reference TRBV7-2 and TRBJ2-7, the complete variable domain is GAGVSQSPSNKVTEKGKDVELRCDPISGHTALYWYRQSLGQGLEFLIYFQGNSAPDKSGLPSDRFSAERTGGSVSTLTIQRTQQEDSAVYLCASSPLAGVVYEQYFGPGTRLTVT.

The rearrangement uses TRBV13 and TRBJ2-2, with 7 nucleotides matching TRBD1. The V segment lost 4 bases and the J segment 4 bases; nucleotides outside the gene matches: 9. The CDR3 sequence is 16 residues long. Germline V CDR1 and CDR2: PRHDT, FYEKMQ (reference sequence). Here the CDR3 DNA reads TGTGCCAGCAGCTATGCCGAGGGGGCGGTCACCGGGGAGCTGTTTTTT. The encoded protein is CASSYAEGAVTGELFF. Combining the CDR3 with reference TRBV13 and TRBJ2-2 gives the whole variable domain AAGVIQSPRHLIKEKRETATLKCYPIPRHDTVYWYQQGPGQDPQFLISFYEKMQSDKGSIPDRFSAQQFSDYHSELNMSSLELGDSALYFCASSYAEGAVTGELFFGEGSRLTVL.